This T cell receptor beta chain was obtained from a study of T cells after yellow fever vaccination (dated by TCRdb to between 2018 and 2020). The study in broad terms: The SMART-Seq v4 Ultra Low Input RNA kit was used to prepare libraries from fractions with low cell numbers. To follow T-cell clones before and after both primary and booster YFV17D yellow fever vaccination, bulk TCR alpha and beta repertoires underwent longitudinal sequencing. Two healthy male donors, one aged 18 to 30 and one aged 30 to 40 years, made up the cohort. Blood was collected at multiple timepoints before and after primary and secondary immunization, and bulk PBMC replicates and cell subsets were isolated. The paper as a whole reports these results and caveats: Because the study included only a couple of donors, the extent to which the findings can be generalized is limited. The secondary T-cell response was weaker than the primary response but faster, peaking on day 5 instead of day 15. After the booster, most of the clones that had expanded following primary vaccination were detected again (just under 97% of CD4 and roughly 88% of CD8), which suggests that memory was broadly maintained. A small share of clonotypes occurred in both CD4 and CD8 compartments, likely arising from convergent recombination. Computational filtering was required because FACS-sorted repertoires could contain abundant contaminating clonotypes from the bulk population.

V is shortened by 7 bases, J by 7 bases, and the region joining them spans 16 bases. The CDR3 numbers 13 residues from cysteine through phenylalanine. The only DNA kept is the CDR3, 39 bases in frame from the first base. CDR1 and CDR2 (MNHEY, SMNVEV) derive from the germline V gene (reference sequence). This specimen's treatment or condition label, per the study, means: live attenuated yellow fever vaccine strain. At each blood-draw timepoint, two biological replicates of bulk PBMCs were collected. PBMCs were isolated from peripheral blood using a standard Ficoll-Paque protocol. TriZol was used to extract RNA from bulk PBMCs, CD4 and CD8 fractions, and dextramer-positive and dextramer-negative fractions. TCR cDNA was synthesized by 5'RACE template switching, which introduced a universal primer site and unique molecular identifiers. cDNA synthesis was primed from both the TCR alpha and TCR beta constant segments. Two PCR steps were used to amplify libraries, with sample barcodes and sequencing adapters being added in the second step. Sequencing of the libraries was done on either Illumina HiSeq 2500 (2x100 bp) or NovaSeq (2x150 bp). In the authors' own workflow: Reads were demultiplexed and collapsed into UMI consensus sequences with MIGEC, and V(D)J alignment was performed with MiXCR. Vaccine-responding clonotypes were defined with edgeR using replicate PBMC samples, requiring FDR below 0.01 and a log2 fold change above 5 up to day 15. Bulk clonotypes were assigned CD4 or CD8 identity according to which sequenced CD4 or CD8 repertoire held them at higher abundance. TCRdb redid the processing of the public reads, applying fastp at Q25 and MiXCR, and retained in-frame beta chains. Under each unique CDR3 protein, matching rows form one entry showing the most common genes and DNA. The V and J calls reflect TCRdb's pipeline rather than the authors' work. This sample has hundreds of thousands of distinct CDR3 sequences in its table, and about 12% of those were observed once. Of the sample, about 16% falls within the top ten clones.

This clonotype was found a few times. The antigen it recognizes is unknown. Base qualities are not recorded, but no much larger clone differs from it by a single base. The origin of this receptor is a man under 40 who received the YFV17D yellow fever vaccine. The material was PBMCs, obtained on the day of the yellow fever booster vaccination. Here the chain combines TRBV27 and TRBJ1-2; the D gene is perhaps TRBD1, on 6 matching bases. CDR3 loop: CASTDRTGLGYTF. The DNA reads TGTGCCAGCACCGATAGAACAGGGCTTGGCTACACCTTC.